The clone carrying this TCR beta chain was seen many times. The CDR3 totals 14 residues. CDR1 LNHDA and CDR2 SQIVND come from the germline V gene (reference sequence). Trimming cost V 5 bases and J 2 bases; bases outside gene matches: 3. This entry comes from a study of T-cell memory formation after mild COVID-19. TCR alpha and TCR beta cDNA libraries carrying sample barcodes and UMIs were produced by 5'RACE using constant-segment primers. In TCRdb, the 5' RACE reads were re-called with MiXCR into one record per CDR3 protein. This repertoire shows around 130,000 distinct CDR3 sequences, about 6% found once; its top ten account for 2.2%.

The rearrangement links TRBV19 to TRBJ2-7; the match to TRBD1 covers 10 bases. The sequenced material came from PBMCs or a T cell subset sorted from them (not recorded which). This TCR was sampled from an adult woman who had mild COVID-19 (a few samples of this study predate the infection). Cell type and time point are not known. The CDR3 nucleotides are TGTGCCAGTAGTTCGGGACAGGGGCCCTACGAGCAGTACTTC. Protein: CASSSGQGPYEQYF.